This T cell receptor (beta chain) emerged from a study of blood T cell repertoires in COVID-19 (dated by TCRdb to the early 2020s). Regarding the complete study: The collaborator samples originated in the United States, Italy and Spain and spanned the acute and convalescent phases of COVID-19. The repertoires were released in a freely available public database intended as a resource for research on the immune response to SARS-CoV-2. The prospective study material was composed of cDNA or gDNA derived from T cells, B-cell-depleted T cells, or PBMCs. The samples were drawn from the first 160 participants of the ongoing ImmuneRACE study and from 950 to 1,500 subjects provided by 6 global collaborators. The sample metadata nearly always contained a de-identified subject ID, COVID-19 status, age in years and sex. Where available, HLA class I and class II types were taken from metadata supplied by the sample provider and were not determined by assay-based typing. Deeply sampled blood TCRbeta repertoires from subjects exposed to, actively infected with, or recovered from COVID-19 were included in the dataset.

Whole blood was collected in K2EDTA tubes by collaborating institutions according to the institutions' own protocols. For TCRbeta analysis, collaborator samples were shipped as frozen whole blood, as isolated PBMCs, or as DNA extracted from either sample type. TCRbeta CDR3 regions were amplified from genomic DNA by means of the immunoSEQ Assay, a bias-controlled multiplex PCR. The authors' pipeline ran thus. The number of nucleated cells in each sample was estimated from the amplification of reference gene primers within the assay. To quantify the absolute abundance of each unique TCRbeta CDR3 rearrangement, sequence reads were collapsed and filtered. For each sample, productive Simpson clonality was calculated as the square root of Simpson's diversity index over productive rearrangements. The table was pulled from immuneACCESS by TCRdb, which kept in-frame rearrangements only. Such tables lose some clones; where checked, under half of the loss comes from unresolved V genes, and the rest has no known cause. That table supplies the V and J calls and clone size; D and trimming were determined from the DNA. This sample comprises around 81,000 clones, about 80% of them detected only once. Of the sample, about 12% is held by the ten largest clones.

The germline V gene encodes CDR1 MNHEY and CDR2 SMNVEV (reference sequence). There are 15 amino acids in the CDR3, from cysteine to phenylalanine inclusive. The read is trimmed to its CDR3 DNA, 45 bases read in frame from base 1. The germline ends are 6 bases apart after V is trimmed by 0 bases and J by 0 bases. For this clone: The clone's antigen remains unknown. Within one base of it there is no much larger clone, and no base qualities were kept.

Points the paper makes about the study in general: The amount of clinical and demographic metadata varied by source and participant and was provided uncurated.

The sequence links TRBV27 to TRBJ2-1; no D gene can be assigned with confidence. Sequenced: peripheral blood. The TCR was taken from a human donor in a cohort sampled during active COVID-19. At the DNA level, the sequence is TGTGCCAGCAGTTTATCGTCCAGCTCCTACAATGAGCAGTTCTTC. Translated, it reads CASSLSSSSYNEQFF.